The next 31 T cell receptor beta chains were all read from a single sample in a study of blood T cells in healthy people across ages. Primers used in a second PCR of roughly 6 to 12 cycles were a sample-barcoded 5' primer and a J-beta primer mix. A single record per CDR3 protein comes from TCRdb applying MiXCR to the 5' RACE reads. The profile covers around 1,900,000 distinct CDR3 sequences, with 39% appearing a single time and roughly 23% taken by the ten largest. What was sequenced was blood. The receptors were sampled from a human donor in good health.

The gene calls are TRBV2 and TRBJ2-1; D is possibly TRBD1 (6 bases). Germline values: CDR1 SNHLY, CDR2 FYNNEI. Trimming took 6 bases from V and 0 from J, leaving 15 bases between them. The CDR3 spans 16 residues. CDR3 protein: CASRNSGQSSYNEQFF. The CDR3 bases are TGTGCCAGCAGGAACTCGGGACAAAGCTCCTACAATGAGCAGTTCTTC.

The rearrangement links TRBV21-1 to TRBJ2-5. TRBV21-1 is recorded as a pseudogene. The CDR3 sequence is 14 residues long. For the CDR3, the DNA is TGTGCCAGCATTAGGGTCGGCGTCCGGGAGACCCAGTACTTC. This gives the protein CASIRVGVRETQYF.

The rearrangement joins TRBV5-1 to TRBJ2-5; 9 bases match TRBD1. Per the germline V gene, CDR1 is SGHRS and CDR2 is YFSETQ. The V segment lost 4 bases and the J segment 4 bases; nucleotides outside the gene matches: 17. The CDR3 is 18 amino acids. CDR3 in amino acids: CASSPGTGRSRPRETQYF. The DNA of the CDR3 is TGCGCCAGCAGCCCAGGGACAGGGAGATCCCGTCCGAGAGAGACCCAGTACTTC.

This chain joins TRBV29-1 and TRBJ1-2; possible D gene TRBD1, 6 bases. V lost 4 bases, J lost 6 bases, and 12 bases lay in between. The germline CDR1 and CDR2 sequences are SQVTM and ANQGSEA. CDR3 length equals 12 residues. The CDR3 DNA follows: TGCAGCGTTGGGGGGCGGACGGATGGCTACACCTTC. Amino acid sequence: CSVGGRTDGYTF.

The chain recombines TRBV20-1 with TRBJ1-2, with D possibly matching TRBD1 (5 bases). Germline V gene data show CDR1 as DFQATT and CDR2 as SNEGSKA (reference sequence). The V gene lost 6 bases and the J gene lost 5 bases, with 10 bases spanning the gap. The CDR3 has 11 amino acids. CDR3 protein: CSALGVYGYTF. The CDR3 region has the DNA TGCAGTGCGCTAGGGGTTTATGGCTACACCTTC.

This clonotype turned up a few times. The rearrangement uses TRBV29-1 and TRBJ2-5; 7 bases fit TRBD1. V shed 3 bases and J 3 bases; nucleotides not matched to a gene: 1. CDR1 is SQVTM and CDR2 is ANQGSEA in the germline V gene. This CDR3 is built from 12 residues. For the CDR3, the DNA is TGCAGCGTTGAGCAGGGGGAAGAGACCCAGTACTTC. Residues: CSVEQGEETQYF.

V usage is TRBV12-3 or TRBV12-4 and J usage is TRBJ2-1; the match to TRBD2 covers 9 bases. This CDR3 contains 16 residues. The junction had 5 bases not matched to a gene; V was cut back by 3 bases and J by 2 bases. The DNA for the CDR3 is TGTGCCAGCAGTTTCCGCGGGGGGGCAGCCTACAATGAGCAGTTCTTC. The encoded protein is CASSFRGGAAYNEQFF.

Ten or more counts support this clonotype. The chain employs TRBV12-3 or TRBV12-4 and TRBJ2-1; D gene uncertain. The CDR3 covers 15 residues. V was pared by 7 bases and J by 4 bases, with 17 bases between. The CDR3 region has the DNA TGTGCCAGCACCCCCTCCCCCAGTGGGTACAATGAGCAGTTCTTC. Amino acids: CASTPSPSGYNEQFF.

A few counts support this clonotype. The V call is TRBV7-2, the J call TRBJ2-4; no firm D call. Trimming shortened V by 5 bases and J by 0 bases, and 14 bases separated the two germline ends. The CDR3 runs to 16 residues. Germline-derived CDR1 and CDR2 are SGHTA and FQGNSA. DNA for the CDR3: TGTGCCAGCAGCCACAAGGAATCGACAGCCAAAAACATTCAGTACTTC. Translation gives CASSHKESTAKNIQYF.

CDR3 DNA: TGTGCCAGCAGTTACCGACAGGAGAATCAGCCCCAGCATTTT. This gives the protein CASSYRQENQPQHF. V usage is TRBV6-2 or TRBV6-3 and J usage is TRBJ1-5, with D possibly being TRBD1 (6 bases). V shed 2 bases and J shed 4 bases, with 9 bases lying between them. This CDR3 has 14 residues. CDR1 is MNHEY, CDR2 SVGEGT, per germline.

This clonotype was found a few times. The rearrangement links TRBV28 to TRBJ1-6; TRBD1 agrees at 8 bases. Trimming at V came to 1 base and at J to 10 bases, leaving 12 bases not matched to a gene. The CDR3 covers 17 residues. The germline CDR1 and CDR2 sequences are MDHEN and SYDVKM. The CDR3 spells CASSLYAVTGGGSPLHF. CDR3 in DNA: TGTGCCAGCAGTTTATACGCCGTCACAGGGGGAGGCTCACCCCTCCACTTT.

This clonotype was observed a handful of times. The chain uses TRBV4-3 and TRBJ2-3, with D possibly matching TRBD2 (5 bases). Germline CDR1 and CDR2: LGHNA and YSLEER. The V end lost 0 bases, the J end lost 6 bases, and 25 bases lay between the germline ends. This CDR3 comprises 19 residues. CDR3 protein: CASSQDRSAGSGRLDTQYF. As DNA, the CDR3 is TGCGCCAGCAGCCAAGATAGGTCGGCGGGTTCGGGTCGGTTGGATACGCAGTATTTT.

V usage is TRBV7-2 and J usage is TRBJ2-7; tentative D call: TRBD1 (5 bases). Trimming left V 6 bases short and J 9 bases short, with 21 bases between. Germline values: CDR1 SGHTA, CDR2 FQGNSA. This CDR3 is built from 14 residues. Here the CDR3 DNA reads TGTGCCAGCAGTCTGGTAAGGGGCGGCCACGGGCAGTACTTC. Translating gives CASSLVRGGHGQYF.

The chain is built from TRBV5-1 and TRBJ2-7, with 8 bases aligning to TRBD2. The length of the CDR3 is 16 residues. Germline V gene lookup returns CDR1 SGHRS and CDR2 YFSETQ. J was trimmed by 2 bases and V by 0 bases; bases with no gene match: 7. DNA of the CDR3: TGCGCCAGCAGCTTGGTTAGCGGGGCTACGCCCTACGAGCAGTACTTC. Translating gives CASSLVSGATPYEQYF.

This clonotype was detected a few times. This chain links TRBV7-2 with TRBJ2-5; 8 bases line up with TRBD2. V was pared by 10 bases and J by 5 bases, with 6 bases of the junction left unmatched. The V gene's germline CDR1 is SGHTA and CDR2 FQGNSA. The CDR3 sequence is 12 residues long. Here the CDR3 DNA reads TGTGCCACCGCGGGGGGTGGGGAGACCCAGTACTTC. As protein: CATAGGGETQYF.

The chain joins TRBV7-2 to TRBJ1-2, with a tentative D call TRBD1 (6 bases). From germline, CDR1 is SGHTA and CDR2 FQGNSA. The CDR3 is 17 residues long. V was pared by 5 bases and J by 0 bases, with 19 bases between. In nucleotides, the CDR3 is TGTGCCAGCAGCATCGTACAGGGCCACACAGCTAACTATGGCTACACCTTC. Translated, it gives CASSIVQGHTANYGYTF.

The chain joins TRBV6-2 or TRBV6-3 to TRBJ2-5; TRBD1 agrees at 7 bases. Trimming removed 6 bases from V and 5 bases from J; junction bases left unmatched: 12. CDR3 length: 15 residues. Germline lookup yields CDR1 MNHEY and CDR2 SVGEGT. DNA of the CDR3: TGTGCCAGCAGCCCTAACAGGGGCCAGGGGGAGACCCAGTACTTC. The encoded protein is CASSPNRGQGETQYF.

The V call is TRBV10-3, the J call TRBJ1-5; tentative D call: TRBD1 (6 bases). Germline-derived CDR1 and CDR2 are ENHRY and SYGVKD. The CDR3 is 16 residues long. V was cut by 10 bases and J by 0 bases, with 19 bases left in between. The CDR3 DNA reads as TGTGCCACAGGGGAACAACACACTAATAGCAATCAGCCCCAGCATTTT. Protein: CATGEQHTNSNQPQHF.

This clonotype was detected only a few times. The rearrangement links TRBV29-1 to TRBJ2-5, with 9 bases matching TRBD1. This CDR3 region has 14 residues. V lost 6 bases to trimming and J lost 4 bases; unmatched junction nucleotides: 9. Germline CDR1 is SQVTM and CDR2 is ANQGSEA. The CDR3 sequence: CSVAPGQGGETQYF. CDR3 DNA: TGCAGCGTGGCACCGGGACAGGGAGGAGAGACCCAGTACTTC.

Only a few counts were recorded for this clonotype. V and J are TRBV20-1 and TRBJ2-7, with D maybe TRBD1 (5 bases). Germline V gene data show CDR1 as DFQATT and CDR2 as SNEGSKA (reference sequence). This CDR3 contains 17 residues. V gave up 0 bases and J gave up 6 bases, with 24 bases separating them. CDR3: CSARDPQRPTGISEQYF. In DNA, the CDR3 is TGCAGTGCTAGAGATCCCCAGCGCCCTACAGGAATTTCCGAGCAGTACTTC.

This clonotype has a handful of counts. This chain joins TRBV12-3 or TRBV12-4 and TRBJ2-1, with D tentatively TRBD1 (6 bases). Trimming left V 7 bases short and J 8 bases short, with 15 bases between. This CDR3 comprises 13 residues. The CDR3 DNA follows: TGTGCCAGCACGACAGGTGGTTGGGATGAGCAGTTCTTC. Translation: CASTTGGWDEQFF.

To note about this clonotype: At one end the junction does not follow the germline gene, possibly because of a read error. V is TRBV10-3 and J is TRBJ1-6; no clear D gene. The CDR3 runs 13 residues. Germline-derived CDR1 and CDR2 are ENHRY and SYGVKD. CDR3 region: CAIRVTNNSPLHF. CDR3 nucleotide sequence: TGTGCCATCAGAGTGACGAATAACTCACCCCTCCACTTT.

This sequence joins TRBV7-2 and TRBJ1-5; D gene unclear. Between the trimmed V and J ends, which lost 4 bases and 4 bases, there was a span of 8 bases. Germline V CDR1 and CDR2: SGHTA, FQGNSA. The CDR3 extends over 13 amino acids. The CDR3 loop is CASSYAVNQPQHF. The CDR3 DNA sequence: TGTGCCAGCAGCTACGCCGTAAATCAGCCCCAGCATTTT.

In its sample, this clonotype was seen a few times. The rearrangement uses TRBV5-1 and TRBJ2-3; D tentatively reads TRBD1 or TRBD2 (5 bases each). CDR1 is SGHRS, CDR2 YFSETQ, per germline. The CDR3 totals 15 residues. V was trimmed by 0 bases and J by 0 bases, leaving 8 bases between them. The CDR3 is CASSLGDGSTDTQYF. The CDR3 DNA reads TGCGCCAGCAGCTTGGGGGACGGCAGCACAGATACGCAGTATTTT.

Only a few counts were recorded for this clonotype. The rearrangement links TRBV28 to TRBJ2-1; D remains ambiguous. Trimming pared 6 bases from V and 6 bases from J, leaving 12 bases between. Germline values: CDR1 MDHEN, CDR2 SYDVKM. CDR3 length equals 13 residues. The CDR3 DNA reads as TGTGCCAGCAGCCTCTTCGGTCGCAATGAGCAGTTCTTC. Residues: CASSLFGRNEQFF.

The chain carries TRBV29-1 and TRBJ2-3; 7 positions match TRBD2. This CDR3 comprises 13 residues. Germline V gene sequence: CDR1 SQVTM, CDR2 ANQGSEA. V shed 7 bases and J 2 bases; nucleotides not matched to a gene: 6. CDR3 DNA sequence: TGCAGCGGTATGGGGGGGATCACAGATACGCAGTATTTT. This translates into CSGMGGITDTQYF.

In its sample, this clonotype was seen a few times. One end of the junction does not line up with germline, which may come from a read error. The J gene is TRBJ2-6, the V gene TRBV10-3; no definite D call. The CDR3 is 14 residues long. Per the germline V gene, CDR1 is ENHRY and CDR2 is SYGVKD. The CDR3 DNA is TGCTTGATACCCCCAGGATCTGGGGCCAACGTCCTGACTTTC. Its translation is CLIPPGSGANVLTF.

This clonotype was counted a few times. The CDR3 here is CSAALGGFDEQYF. The CDR3 DNA reads as TGCAGCGCCGCTTTGGGGGGGTTCGACGAGCAGTACTTC. The chain recombines TRBV29-1 with TRBJ2-7; TRBD2 agrees at 7 bases. V lost 7 bases, J lost 5 bases, and 11 bases stayed unmatched. CDR3 length equals 13 residues. The germline CDR1 and CDR2 sequences are SQVTM and ANQGSEA.

This chain links TRBV7-2 with TRBJ1-5; D gene unclear. Germline V gene data show CDR1 as SGHTA and CDR2 as FQGNSA. V lost 2 bases and J lost 8, with 10 bases in between. The CDR3 runs to 13 residues. This chain's CDR3 is CASSLYSQEPQHF. The CDR3 DNA follows: TGTGCCAGCAGCTTATACAGTCAAGAGCCCCAGCATTTT.

Regarding this clonotype: The junction departs from the called germline gene at one end, perhaps through a read error. The V and J genes are TRBV20-1 and TRBJ2-7, with D possibly matching TRBD1 (6 bases). The CDR3 has 14 residues. CDR1 DFQATT and CDR2 SNEGSKA come from the germline V gene (reference sequence). The CDR3 spells CSAKSGALSCEQYF. CDR3 nucleotide sequence: TGCAGTGCCAAGTCAGGGGCCCTTTCCTGCGAGCAGTACTTC.

The V call is TRBV6-4, the J call TRBJ2-1, with D uncertain. CDR3 length: 16 residues. Deletions cut 2 bases from V and 4 bases from J, with 15 bases between. The V gene's germline CDR1 is MRHNA and CDR2 SNTAGT. CDR3 protein: CASSDTAGTLYNEQFF. DNA of the CDR3: TGTGCCAGCAGTGACACGGCCGGCACACTTTACAATGAGCAGTTCTTC.